This T cell receptor (beta chain) is drawn from a study of T cell responses to AZD1222 COVID-19 vaccine. Comment on this clone: Its antigen is not identified.

The length of the CDR3 is 14 residues. From germline, CDR1 is MNHEY and CDR2 SVGAGI. The germline V and J ends were trimmed by 8 bases and 2 bases, with 13 bases remaining between them. Study-wide findings and caveats: White British people made up most donors, females outnumbered males, and clonal diversity was possibly underestimated. CD4 TCRs covered the whole spike, strongest at regions 160-218 and 743-854. When two AZD1222 doses had been given, Spike-specific TCR breadth and depth rose. Among AZD1222 vaccinees, only six or seven were seropositive at baseline.

Here immunoSEQ multiplex PCR was the method, and the copy in TCRdb shows in-frame clones only, minus some. The repertoire consists of more than 95,000 clones, with approximately 88% occurring once and the leading ten covering about 2.5%. The origin of this receptor is an adult in good health. Sequencing used peripheral blood, obtained on day 0 of AZD1222 vaccination. The V and J genes are TRBV6-5 and TRBJ2-1; D may be TRBD2 (6 bases). CDR3 sequence (DNA): TGTGCCAGCCTGGGACTCCCCACCTACAATGAGCAGTTCTTC. Translated: CASLGLPTYNEQFF.